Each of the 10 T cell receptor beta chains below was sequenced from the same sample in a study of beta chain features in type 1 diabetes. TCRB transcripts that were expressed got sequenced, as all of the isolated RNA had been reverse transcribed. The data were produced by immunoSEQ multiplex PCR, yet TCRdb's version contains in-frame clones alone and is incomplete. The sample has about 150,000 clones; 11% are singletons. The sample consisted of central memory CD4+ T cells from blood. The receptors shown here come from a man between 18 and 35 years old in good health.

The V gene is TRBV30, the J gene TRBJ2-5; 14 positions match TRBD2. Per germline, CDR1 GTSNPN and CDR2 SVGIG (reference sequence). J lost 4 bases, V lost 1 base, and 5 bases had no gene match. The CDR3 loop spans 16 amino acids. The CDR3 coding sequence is TGTGCCTGGAGTGCGTTGACTAGCGGGGGGGGAGAGACCCAGTACTTC. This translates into CAWSALTSGGGETQYF.

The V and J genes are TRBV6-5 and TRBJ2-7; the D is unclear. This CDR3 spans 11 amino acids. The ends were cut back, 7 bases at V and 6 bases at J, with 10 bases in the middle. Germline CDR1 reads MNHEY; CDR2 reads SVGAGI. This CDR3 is CASMGYGEQYF. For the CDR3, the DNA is TGTGCCAGCATGGGTTATGGCGAGCAGTACTTC.

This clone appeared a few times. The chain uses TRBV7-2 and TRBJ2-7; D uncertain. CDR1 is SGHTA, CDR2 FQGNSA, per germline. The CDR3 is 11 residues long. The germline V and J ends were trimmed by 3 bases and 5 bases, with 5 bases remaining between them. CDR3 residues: CASSFFDEQYF. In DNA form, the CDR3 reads TGTGCCAGCAGCTTCTTCGACGAGCAGTACTTC.

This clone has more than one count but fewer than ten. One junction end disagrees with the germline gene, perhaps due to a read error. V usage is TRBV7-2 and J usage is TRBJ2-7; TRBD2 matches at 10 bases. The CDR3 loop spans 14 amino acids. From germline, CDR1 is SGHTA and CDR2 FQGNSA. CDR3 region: CASSLASGSYEQYF. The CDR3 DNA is TGTGCCAGCAGCCTAGCTAGCGGGAGTTACGAGCAGTACTTC.

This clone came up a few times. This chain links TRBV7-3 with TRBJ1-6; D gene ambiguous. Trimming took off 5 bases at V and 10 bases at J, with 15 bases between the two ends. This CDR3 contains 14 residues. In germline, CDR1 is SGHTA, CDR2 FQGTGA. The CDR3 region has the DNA TGTGCCAGCAGCCAAGGGCCGTCGGGATCACCCCTCCACTTT. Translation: CASSQGPSGSPLHF.

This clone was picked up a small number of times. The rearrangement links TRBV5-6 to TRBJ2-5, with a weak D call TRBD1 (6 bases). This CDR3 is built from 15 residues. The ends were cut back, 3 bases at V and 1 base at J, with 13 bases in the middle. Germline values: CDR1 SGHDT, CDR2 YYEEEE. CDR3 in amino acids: CASSSRAGVQETQYF. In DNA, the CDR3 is TGTGCCAGCAGCTCTCGGGCAGGGGTCCAAGAGACCCAGTACTTC.

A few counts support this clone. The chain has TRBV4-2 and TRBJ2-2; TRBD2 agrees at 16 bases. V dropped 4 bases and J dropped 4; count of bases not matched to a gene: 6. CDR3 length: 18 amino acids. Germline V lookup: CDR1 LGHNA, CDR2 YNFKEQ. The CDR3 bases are TGTGCCAGCAGCCCGGGACTAGCGGGGGGGCCCGGCACCGGGGAGCTGTTTTTT. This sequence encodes CASSPGLAGGPGTGELFF.

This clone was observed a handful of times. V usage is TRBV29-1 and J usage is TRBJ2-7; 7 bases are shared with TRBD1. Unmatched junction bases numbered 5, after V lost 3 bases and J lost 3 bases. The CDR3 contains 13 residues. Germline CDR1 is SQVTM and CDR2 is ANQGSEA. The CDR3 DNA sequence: TGCAGCGTTGACAGAGGGGGCGGCTACGAGCAGTACTTC. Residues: CSVDRGGGYEQYF.

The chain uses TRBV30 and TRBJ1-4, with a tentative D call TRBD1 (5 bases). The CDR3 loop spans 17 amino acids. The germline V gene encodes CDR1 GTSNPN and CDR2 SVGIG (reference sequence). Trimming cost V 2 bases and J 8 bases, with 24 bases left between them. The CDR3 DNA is TGTGCCTGGAGTACCCGACCACGGGGCTGGTCGGGGGAAAAACTGTTTTTT. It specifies CAWSTRPRGWSGEKLFF.

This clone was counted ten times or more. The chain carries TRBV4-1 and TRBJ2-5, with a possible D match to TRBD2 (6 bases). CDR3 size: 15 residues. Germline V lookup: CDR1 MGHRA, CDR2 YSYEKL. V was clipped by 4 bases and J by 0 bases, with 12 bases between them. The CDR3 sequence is CASSLIGTHQETQYF. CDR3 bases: TGCGCCAGCAGCCTTATCGGGACTCACCAAGAGACCCAGTACTTC.